What follows describes a single T cell receptor (beta chain). Its antigen remains unknown. The data were taken from a study of T cell repertoires in aging, cancer and after chemotherapy. Study information: Six age groups, ranging from 30 or younger to 70 or older, included the donors. About 10 million TCR reads made up the full dataset. Repeat sampling of healthy donors over several months to years showed clear clonal overlap.

The CDR3 has 13 amino acids. Looked up from germline, CDR1 is SGHVS and CDR2 is FNYEAQ. V dropped 8 bases and J dropped 7; count of bases not matched to a gene: 6. Overall study findings and caveats: Median generation probability rose over the chemotherapy interval in each cancer cohort, suggesting rebound thymic output.

A mixed TRB-A/B primer pool amplified rearranged TRB by multiplex touch-down PCR. In TCRdb, the multiplex PCR reads were re-called with MiXCR into one record per CDR3 protein. The sample has about 9,200 distinct CDR3 sequences, around 35% seen once. Peripheral blood genomic DNA, not sorted cells or RNA, was the template. The clonotype comes from a human donor in good health. The sample taken for sequencing was blood. The V call is TRBV7-6, the J call TRBJ2-1; 9 nucleotides agree with TRBD2. CDR3 in DNA: TGTGCCAGCGAAGGACTAGCGATAAATGAGCAGTTCTTC. It yields the protein CASEGLAINEQFF.